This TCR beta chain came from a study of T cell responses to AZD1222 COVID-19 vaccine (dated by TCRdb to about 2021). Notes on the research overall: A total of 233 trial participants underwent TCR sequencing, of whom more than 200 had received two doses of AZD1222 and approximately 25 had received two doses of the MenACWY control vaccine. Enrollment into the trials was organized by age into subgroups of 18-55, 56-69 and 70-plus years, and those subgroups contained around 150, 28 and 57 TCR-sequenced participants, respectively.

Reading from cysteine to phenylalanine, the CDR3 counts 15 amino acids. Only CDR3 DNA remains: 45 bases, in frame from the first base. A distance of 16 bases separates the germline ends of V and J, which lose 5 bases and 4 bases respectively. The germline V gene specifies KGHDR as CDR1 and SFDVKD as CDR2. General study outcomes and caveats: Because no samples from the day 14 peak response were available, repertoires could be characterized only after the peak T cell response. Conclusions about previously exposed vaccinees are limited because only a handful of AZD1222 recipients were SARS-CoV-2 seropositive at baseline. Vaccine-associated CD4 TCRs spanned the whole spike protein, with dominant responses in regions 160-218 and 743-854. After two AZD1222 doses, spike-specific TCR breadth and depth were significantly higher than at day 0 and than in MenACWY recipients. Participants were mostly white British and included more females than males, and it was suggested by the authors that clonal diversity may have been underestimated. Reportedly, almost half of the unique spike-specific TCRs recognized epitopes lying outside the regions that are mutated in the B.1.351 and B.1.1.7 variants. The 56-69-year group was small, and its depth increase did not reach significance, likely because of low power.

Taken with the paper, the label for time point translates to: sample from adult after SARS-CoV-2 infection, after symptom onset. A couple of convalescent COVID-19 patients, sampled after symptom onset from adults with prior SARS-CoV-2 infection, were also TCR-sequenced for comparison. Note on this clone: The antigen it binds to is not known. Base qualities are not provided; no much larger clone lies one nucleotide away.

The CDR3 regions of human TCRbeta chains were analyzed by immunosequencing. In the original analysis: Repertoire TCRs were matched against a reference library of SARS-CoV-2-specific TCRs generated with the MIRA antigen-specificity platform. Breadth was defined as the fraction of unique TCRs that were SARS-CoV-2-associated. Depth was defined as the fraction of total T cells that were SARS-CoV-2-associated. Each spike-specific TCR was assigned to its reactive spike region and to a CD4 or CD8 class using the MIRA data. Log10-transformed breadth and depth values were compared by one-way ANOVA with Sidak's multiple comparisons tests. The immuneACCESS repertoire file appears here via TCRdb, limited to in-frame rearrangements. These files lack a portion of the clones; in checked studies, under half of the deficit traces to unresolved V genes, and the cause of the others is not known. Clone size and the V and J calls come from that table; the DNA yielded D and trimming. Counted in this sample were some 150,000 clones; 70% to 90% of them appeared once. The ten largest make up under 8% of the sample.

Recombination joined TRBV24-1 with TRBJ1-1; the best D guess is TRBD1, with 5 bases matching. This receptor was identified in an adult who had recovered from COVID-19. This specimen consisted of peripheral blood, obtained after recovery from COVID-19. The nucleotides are TGTGCCACCAGTGGGCCTCCAGGGTATTTCACTGAAGCTTTCTTT. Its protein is CATSGPPGYFTEAFF.